This T cell receptor (beta chain) was identified in a study of blood T cell repertoires in COVID-19. In germline, CDR1 is LNHDA, CDR2 SQIVND (reference sequence). This CDR3 has 14 residues. The V and J ends lost 10 bases and 5 bases, in that order; junction bases with no gene match: 11. TCRdb's table, derived via immunoSEQ multiplex PCR, lists solely in-frame clones and lacks some. In the table there are 50,000 or so clones, 75% to 90% of which are singletons. The receptor comes from a man aged 60 to 75 with active COVID-19. The chain couples TRBV19 to TRBJ2-7; 10 bases are shared with TRBD1. The sample was peripheral blood. CDR3 sequence reads: CATNRDRGQDEQYF. Written as DNA, the CDR3 is TGTGCCACGAATCGAGACAGGGGGCAGGACGAGCAGTACTTC.